A single sample is the source of the 7 T cell receptor beta chains below, sequenced in a study of T cell responses to AZD1222 COVID-19 vaccine. Assay used: immunoSEQ multiplex PCR; TCRdb lists only in-frame clones, some missing. The sample consists of 80,000 to 100,000 clones, roughly 91% of them appearing once. Sequencing used peripheral blood, obtained on day 0 of AZD1222 vaccination. Receptors originate from an adult in good health.

The chain couples TRBV5-4 to TRBJ2-1, with 11 bases fitting TRBD2. This CDR3 comprises 15 residues. CDR1 SGHNT and CDR2 YYREEE come from the germline V gene (reference sequence). V was pared by 1 base and J by 4 bases, with 1 base of the junction left unmatched. CDR3 nucleotides: TGTGCCAGCAGCTTGACTAGCGGGAGTTACAATGAGCAGTTCTTC. It translates to CASSLTSGSYNEQFF. Variable domain in full (rest from reference TRBV5-4 and TRBJ2-1): ETGVTQSPTHLIKTRGQQVTLRCSSQSGHNTVSWYQQALGQGPQFIFQYYREEENGRGNFPPRFSGLQFPNYSSELNVNALELDDSALYLCASSLTSGSYNEQFFGPGTRLTVL.

J is TRBJ2-7 and V is TRBV18; TRBD1 matches at 8 bases. J lost 7 bases, V lost 5 bases, and 10 bases had no gene match. CDR3 length: 14 residues. Germline CDR1 and CDR2: KGHSH and LQKENI. The chain's CDR3 is CASSGQGGDREQYF. CDR3 DNA sequence: TGTGCCAGCTCAGGACAGGGTGGGGATCGGGAGCAGTACTTC.

This chain connects TRBV12-3 or TRBV12-4 to TRBJ2-7; 10 bases line up with TRBD2. The V gene end was trimmed by 9 bases and the J gene end by 5 bases; junction bases not matched to a gene: 7. The CDR3 has 13 amino acids. The CDR3 region has the DNA TGTGCCAGGAGGACTAGCGGTACTAACGAGCAGTACTTC. It yields the protein CARRTSGTNEQYF.

This chain joins TRBV29-1 and TRBJ2-3; 12 bases align to TRBD1. The CDR3 runs to 14 residues. The V gene's germline CDR1 is SQVTM and CDR2 ANQGSEA. The junction had 4 bases not matched to a gene; V was cut back by 4 bases and J by 5 bases. The CDR3 nucleotides read TGCAGCGTTGCCGGGACAGGGGGCGGAGATACGCAGTATTTT. Protein: CSVAGTGGGDTQYF.

This clone has just a few counts. V is TRBV15 and J is TRBJ2-2; D gene ambiguous. The CDR3 is 15 amino acids. CDR1 is LNHNV, CDR2 YYDKDF, per germline (reference sequence). V lost 0 bases, J lost 6 bases, and 11 bases lay in between. The CDR3 loop reads CATSRDLGWSGELFF. In DNA, the CDR3 is TGTGCCACCAGCAGAGATTTGGGCTGGTCCGGGGAGCTGTTTTTT. Supplemented by reference TRBV15 and TRBJ2-2, the full variable domain reads DAMVIQNPRYQVTQFGKPVTLSCSQTLNHNVMYWYQQKSSQAPKLLFHYYDKDFNNEADTPDNFQSRRPNTSFCFLDIRSPGLGDTAMYLCATSRDLGWSGELFFGEGSRLTVL.

The count of this clone is one. The chain recombines TRBV28 with TRBJ2-5; 7 nucleotides match TRBD1. Germline V gives CDR1 MDHEN, CDR2 SYDVKM. The V segment lost 7 bases and the J segment 2 bases; nucleotides outside the gene matches: 7. The CDR3 is 14 amino acids. The CDR3 nucleotides are TGTGCCAGCACCCTTGTGGGACAGCAAGAGACCCAGTACTTC. Translated, it gives CASTLVGQQETQYF.

The chain uses TRBV25-1 and TRBJ1-6; 8 positions match TRBD1. Trimming cost V 3 bases and J 7 bases; bases outside gene matches: 8. Germline loops: CDR1 MGHDK, CDR2 SYGVNS. CDR3 length: 16 residues. DNA of the CDR3: TGTGCCAGCAGTGATAGTGGGACAGGCTGGAATTCACCCCTCCACTTT. Its protein product is CASSDSGTGWNSPLHF. Full variable domain (remainder filled in from reference TRBV25-1 and TRBJ1-6): EADIYQTPRYLVIGTGKKITLECSQTMGHDKMYWYQQDPGMELHLIHYSYGVNSTEKGDLSSESTVSRIRTEHFPLTLESARPSHTSQYLCASSDSGTGWNSPLHFGNGTRLTVT.